A single sample is the source of the 4 T cell receptor beta chains below, sequenced in a study of regulatory T cells in long-lasting Graves disease. According to the study, TCR beta libraries were built with iRepertoire HTBI primers and CDR3-region Arm-PCR. Using its own MiXCR run on the multiplex PCR reads, TCRdb lists one record per CDR3 protein. Here the sample spans some 460,000 distinct CDR3 sequences, 16% being singletons. Indicated time point: newly diagnosed GD, antithyroid drugs for less than 3 months. Following extraction of RNA from PBMCs, that RNA was used to make the TCR library. The same sample was also studied in work on T cells in Graves' hyperthyroidism and ophthalmopathy.

The starting material was peripheral blood mononuclear cells (PBMCs), obtained at new diagnosis, from a patient treated with antithyroid drugs. The receptors here all came from a man between 40 and 49 years old with Graves disease.

The rearrangement joins TRBV15 to TRBJ2-7; D is perhaps TRBD1 (7 bases). V was shortened by 0 bases and J by 5 bases, with 14 bases between the two germline ends. Germline CDR1 is LNHNV and CDR2 is YYDKDF (reference sequence). This CDR3 is 15 amino acids long. The CDR3 sequence: CATSRDMEGANEQYF. The CDR3 nucleotides read TGTGCCACCAGCAGAGATATGGAGGGGGCCAACGAGCAGTACTTC.

This clonotype has just a few counts. The chain joins TRBV7-3 to TRBJ2-1; 11 nucleotides align to TRBD2. With 2 bases clipped from V and 6 bases from J, the junction kept 3 bases outside the gene matches. The CDR3 spans 15 residues. Germline V lookup: CDR1 SGHTA, CDR2 FQGTGA. The CDR3 DNA is TGTGCCAGCAGCTTACCTAGCGGGGGGTCCAATGAGCAGTTCTTC. The encoded protein is CASSLPSGGSNEQFF.

The J gene is TRBJ2-5, the V gene TRBV29-1, with D unclear. Deletions cut 2 bases from V and 5 bases from J, with 6 bases between. CDR3 length equals 11 residues. Germline V gives CDR1 SQVTM, CDR2 ANQGSEA. The CDR3: CSVESGETQYF. CDR3 bases: TGCAGCGTTGAATCCGGTGAGACCCAGTACTTC.

This clonotype has more than one count but fewer than ten. This chain links TRBV20-1 with TRBJ1-6, with D possibly being TRBD1 (5 bases). V was shortened by 3 bases and J by 7 bases, with 13 bases between the two germline ends. This CDR3 is built from 14 residues. The germline CDR1 and CDR2 sequences are DFQATT and SNEGSKA (reference sequence). CDR3 DNA: TGCAGTGCTAGGAAGGGGAATGGGAATTCACCCCTCCACTTT. Protein sequence: CSARKGNGNSPLHF.